These 9 T cell receptor beta chains came from one sample sequenced in a study of Ad26.COV2.S vaccination and SARS-CoV-2 variants. Clones were sequenced by immunoSEQ multiplex PCR, and TCRdb holds only the in-frame ones, with some missing. The table records 410,000 or so clones, 92% of them present only once. Treatment reported: roughly 19 received Ad26.COV2.S at low or high dose, single or two shots; several received placebo; per-sample allocation not given. The samples date from day 63 after the first vaccine or placebo injection. Sequenced here: peripheral blood, sampled in a trial of Ad26.COV2.S vaccine versus placebo. Receptor source: a person between 18 and 59 years old who received the Ad26.COV2.S COVID-19 vaccine or a placebo.

A single count supports this clone. This sequence joins TRBV28 and TRBJ1-1, with D possibly being TRBD1 (5 bases). The CDR3 contains 14 residues. Looked up from germline, CDR1 is MDHEN and CDR2 is SYDVKM. V was shortened by 7 bases and J by 2 bases, with 14 bases between the two germline ends. The DNA for the CDR3 is TGTGCCAGCACCCCGGGGGGGAAAAACACTGAAGCTTTCTTT. Its translation is CASTPGGKNTEAFF. The whole variable domain, filled in from reference TRBV28 and TRBJ1-1, reads DVKVTQSSRYLVKRTGEKVFLECVQDMDHENMFWYRQDPGLGLRLIYFSYDVKMKEKGDIPEGYSVSREKKERFSLILESASTNQTSMYLCASTPGGKNTEAFFGQGTRLTVV.

This chain connects TRBV4-1 to TRBJ1-2; D is unclear. In germline, CDR1 is MGHRA, CDR2 YSYEKL. The CDR3 runs 11 residues. Trimming pared 0 bases from V and 8 bases from J, leaving 4 bases between. The CDR3 bases are TGCGCCAGCAGCCAAGATCGCGGCTACACCTTC. Protein: CASSQDRGYTF.

The V call is TRBV9, the J call TRBJ1-1; D not resolved. V was shortened by 4 bases and J by 0 bases, with 25 bases between the two germline ends. CDR3 length: 19 amino acids. CDR1 and CDR2 (germline): SGDLS, YYNGEE. This CDR3 is CASSLHPGENIGVNTEAFF. CDR3 sequence (DNA): TGTGCCAGCAGCCTCCATCCGGGAGAGAATATTGGGGTGAACACTGAAGCTTTCTTT.

The chain links TRBV6-6 to TRBJ1-6, with TRBD1 matching over 10 bases. V shed 5 bases, J shed 4 bases, and the junction held 14 bases outside the gene matches. CDR3 size: 19 residues. Looked up from germline, CDR1 is MNHNY and CDR2 is SVGAGI (reference sequence). The CDR3 here is CASSLSLGQGVRYNSPLHF. CDR3 DNA: TGTGCCAGCAGTCTCTCGCTTGGACAGGGGGTCAGATATAATTCACCCCTCCACTTT.

This sequence joins TRBV28 and TRBJ2-4; 9 positions match TRBD1. The CDR3 loop spans 15 amino acids. V was pared by 5 bases and J by 7 bases, with 9 bases of the junction left unmatched. Per germline, CDR1 MDHEN and CDR2 SYDVKM. For the CDR3, the DNA is TGTGCCAGCAGTCCCCGACAGGGGGATTGGAACATTCAGTACTTC. It translates to CASSPRQGDWNIQYF.

The gene calls are TRBV15 and TRBJ2-7; TRBD1 might be the D (5 bases). Looked up from germline, CDR1 is LNHNV and CDR2 is YYDKDF (reference sequence). Trimming left V 0 bases short and J 3 bases short, with 6 bases between. This CDR3 region has 13 residues. CDR3 loop: CATSRETDYEQYF. As DNA, the CDR3 is TGTGCCACCAGCAGAGAGACAGACTACGAGCAGTACTTC.

The chain links TRBV5-8 to TRBJ2-7; D uncertain. CDR1 is SGHTS, CDR2 YDEGEE, per germline. The CDR3 sequence is 15 residues long. V lost 0 bases to trimming and J lost 2 bases, with 12 bases between them. The CDR3 protein is CASSLEWNSPYEQYF. In DNA form, the CDR3 reads TGTGCCAGCAGCTTGGAATGGAACAGCCCCTACGAGCAGTACTTC.

The chain has TRBV10-2 and TRBJ2-7; 11 bases align to TRBD1. CDR1 WSHSY and CDR2 SAAADI come from the germline V gene. V gave up 10 bases and J gave up 3 bases; unmatched junction bases: 2. This CDR3 has 12 amino acids. The CDR3 coding sequence is TGCGCCACTGGGACAGGGGGCTACGAGCAGTACTTC. It is translated as CATGTGGYEQYF.

The chain carries TRBV28 and TRBJ2-7; 11 bases map to TRBD2. With 2 bases clipped from V and 6 bases from J, the junction kept 6 bases outside the gene matches. CDR1 MDHEN and CDR2 SYDVKM come from the germline V gene. The CDR3 length is 15 residues. For the CDR3, the DNA is TGTGCCAGCAGTTTAGGCCTAGCGGGGGGCCCCGAGCAGTACTTC. It encodes CASSLGLAGGPEQYF.